This T cell receptor (beta chain) was identified in a study of cytomegalovirus exposure and HLA in healthy donors. Turning to the study itself: Approximately 83 million unique TCRs from HLA-typed donors were held in an early data release. General observations from the study: Most subjects' HLA-A and HLA-B alleles were reportedly predicted from TCR beta sequences. 87-base-pair reads could not separate some V segments, including TRBV6-2 and TRBV6-3.

Points on this clone: The antigen is undetermined.

Primers included in the PCR were 60 Vbeta and 13 Jbeta primers. Libraries were prepared by immunoSEQ multiplex PCR; TCRdb keeps only in-frame clonotypes and omits some of them. The sample has under 150,000 clones; 70% to 80% are singletons. Germline V CDR1 and CDR2: MNHEY, SVGAGI. The CDR3 is made up of 14 amino acids. V shed 0 bases and J shed 6 bases, with 11 bases lying between them. The sequence derives from a woman between 45 and 60 years old in good health and CMV-seronegative. The sequenced material came from PBMCs. The chain couples TRBV6-5 to TRBJ1-2; no reliable D call. The CDR3, as DNA: TGTGCCAGCAGTTACTCTCGGGTTGGCGATGGCTACACCTTC. As protein: CASSYSRVGDGYTF.